These 9 T cell receptor beta chains were all obtained from the same sample, sequenced in a study of CD8+ T cells in alopecia areata. RNA was isolated and reverse transcribed to cDNA, the sequencing template. Only in-frame clones appear in the TCRdb table, and some are missing; sequencing was by immunoSEQ multiplex PCR. Singletons are absent from the sample, which has 270,000 or so clones. The study sorted pooled cutaneous lymph node cells by CD4, CD8alpha, NKG2D, NKG2ACE and other markers. The sample was CD4+ T cells sorted from a lymph node. These receptors all come from a C3H/HeJ mouse with alopecia areata. The strain is characterized by the MHC haplotype H2-k.

Of note for this clone: The germline and genes are mouse ones. The read ends 4 residues shy of where the CDR3 ends; the end is completed using the germline J gene. The same CDR3 can be traced to other DNA sequences in this sample. This chain connects TRBV13-2 to TRBJ2-5; TRBD2 might be the D (5 bases). V shed 0 bases and J shed 3 bases, with 5 bases lying between them. Germline CDR1 NNHNN, CDR2 SYGAGS (reference sequence). The CDR3 runs 13 residues. Partial CDR3 DNA: TGTGCCAGCGGTGATGCTGGGCAAGAC. Translated: CASGDAGQD. The full-length CDR3 reads as CASGDAGQDTQYF.

As regards this clone: Mouse germline and gene names are used. Coverage ceases 4 residues before the CDR3 finishes, and the germline J gene fills in the end. The chain carries TRBV29 and TRBJ2-1; tentative D call: TRBD1 (6 bases). Trimming took 8 bases from V and 1 from J, leaving 9 bases between them. This CDR3 region has 13 residues. Per germline, CDR1 MSHET and CDR2 SYDVDS. The sequenced part of the CDR3 DNA is TGTGCTAGCTCTGGACAGAACTATGCT. Its protein is CASSGQNYA. The full CDR3 is CASSGQNYAEQFF.

About this clone: Mouse names are used for the genes. The read terminates 4 residues before the CDR3 end, so the remaining end is supplied by the germline J gene. This same CDR3 is encoded by further DNA sequences in the sample. This chain connects TRBV5 to TRBJ2-5; TRBD2 agrees at 8 bases. The J segment lost 2 bases and the V segment lost 0 bases, leaving 1 base of the junction unmatched. The CDR3 extends over 15 amino acids. Per germline, CDR1 LGHNA and CDR2 YNLKQL (reference sequence). CDR3 bases read: TGTGCCAGCAGCCAAGATACTGGGGGCCAAGAC. Amino acid sequence: CASSQDTGGQD. The entire CDR3 protein reads CASSQDTGGQDTQYF.

On this clone itself: The gene symbols are mouse symbols. Coverage ceases 4 residues before the CDR3 finishes, and the germline J gene fills in the end. This CDR3 is also generated by other DNA sequences in the sample. The chain employs TRBV13-2 and TRBJ2-5, with 8 bases that match TRBD2. This CDR3 has 13 residues. The V gene's germline CDR1 is NNHNN and CDR2 SYGAGS (reference sequence). This CDR3 reads CASGEGGRDTQYF. Incomplete CDR3 DNA: TGTGCCAGCGGTGAGGGGGGGCGGGAC.

This clone was picked up a small number of times. The gene names given are mouse names. The read ends 4 residues early relative to the CDR3; the germline J gene fills the gap. Different DNA sequences within this sample yield the same CDR3. This rearrangement joins TRBV13-1 to TRBJ2-3; 9 positions match TRBD1. CDR1 and CDR2 (germline): NSHNY, SYGAGN. Unmatched junction bases numbered 3, after V lost 0 bases and J lost 1 base. CDR3 length: 16 residues. The CDR3 bases that were read are TGTGCCAGCAGTGATGCGGGACAGGGTGGTGCAGAA. Translating it yields CASSDAGQGGAE. The CDR3 in its entirety is CASSDAGQGGAETLYF.

In regard to this clone: The genes are named according to mouse. Sequencing ends 4 residues short of the CDR3 end; the germline J gene provides the rest. At the DNA level, this CDR3 is encoded by other sequences in the same sample as well. The chain uses TRBV19 and TRBJ2-3; D may be TRBD2 (7 bases). Per the germline V gene, CDR1 is FNHDT and CDR2 is SITEND (reference sequence). The CDR3 extends over 14 amino acids. Between the trimmed V and J ends, which lost 4 bases and 1 base, there was a span of 10 bases. The CDR3 reads CASSLGGGAETLYF. The covered CDR3 bases are TGTGCCAGCAGTCTAGGGGGGGGTGCAGAA. Full variable domain (outside the CDR3, taken from reference TRBV19 and TRBJ2-3): GGIITQTPKFLIGQEGQKLTLKCQQNFNHDTMYWYRQDSGKGLRLIYYSITENDLQKGDLSEGYDASREKKSSFSLTVTSAQKNEMAVFLCASSLGGGAETLYFGSGTRLTVL.

This clone appeared many times. Genes and germline are mouse. Sequencing ends 4 residues short of the CDR3 end; the germline J gene provides the rest. The chain couples TRBV13-3 to TRBJ2-3, with TRBD1 matching 8 bases. The V gene end was trimmed by 3 bases and the J gene end by 0 bases; junction bases not matched to a gene: 3. The CDR3 runs 15 residues. Germline CDR1 reads NNHDY; CDR2 reads SYVADS. The chain's CDR3 is CASSGQGSSAETLYF. CDR3 bases read: TGTGCCAGCAGTGGACAGGGGTCTAGTGCAGAA.

Note on this clone: Mouse germline and gene names are used. CDR3 DNA, as far as it was read: TGTGCCAGCAGTATGGCAGGGGGCATGGGGACAGAA. It specifies CASSMAGGMGTE. The entire CDR3 reads CASSMAGGMGTETLYF. This chain uses TRBV19 with TRBJ2-3; 8 bases map to TRBD1. The CDR3 end lies 4 residues beyond the end of the read and is filled in from the germline J gene. Trimming removed 2 bases from V and 4 bases from J; junction bases left unmatched: 9. The CDR3 totals 16 residues. Germline values: CDR1 FNHDT, CDR2 SITEND (reference sequence).

This clone was counted a few times. The genes and germline here are from mouse. The read gets to within 4 residues of the CDR3 end, and the germline J gene fills in the rest. This chain joins TRBV19 and TRBJ2-7; maybe TRBD1 (5 bases). Germline CDR1 and CDR2: FNHDT and SITEND (reference sequence). The germline V and J ends were trimmed by 5 bases and 0 bases, with 15 bases remaining between them. The CDR3 contains 15 residues. CDR3 DNA (partial): TGTGCCAGCAGCCCAACAGGAAGGAGCTCCTAT. Residues: CASSPTGRSSY. The entire CDR3 protein is CASSPTGRSSYEQYF. Variable domain in full (rest from reference TRBV19 and TRBJ2-7): GGIITQTPKFLIGQEGQKLTLKCQQNFNHDTMYWYRQDSGKGLRLIYYSITENDLQKGDLSEGYDASREKKSSFSLTVTSAQKNEMAVFLCASSPTGRSSYEQYFGPGTRLTVL.